The 24 T cell receptor beta chains listed next were all sequenced from one sample in a study of beta chain features in type 1 diabetes. Reverse transcription of all isolated RNA meant that expressed TCRB transcripts were sequenced. Using immunoSEQ multiplex PCR, the repertoire was profiled, and TCRdb retains in-frame clones only, with some absent. The sample lists 680,000 or so clones, 15% occurring once. Material for sequencing was naive CD4+ T cells from blood. The receptors stem from a man between 18 and 35 years old in good health.

Here the CDR3 reads CASSILHRTLETQYF. CDR3 in DNA: TGTGCCAGCAGCATCCTACATCGGACTCTGGAGACCCAGTACTTC. This chain links TRBV7-2 with TRBJ2-5; TRBD2 might be the D (5 bases). Germline V gene lookup returns CDR1 SGHTA and CDR2 FQGNSA. The ends were cut back, 5 bases at V and 5 bases at J, with 18 bases in the middle. The CDR3 has 15 residues. The full variable domain, completed using reference TRBV7-2 and TRBJ2-5, is GAGVSQSPSNKVTEKGKDVELRCDPISGHTALYWYRQSLGQGLEFLIYFQGNSAPDKSGLPSDRFSAERTGGSVSTLTIQRTQQEDSAVYLCASSILHRTLETQYFGPGTRLLVL.

This clone has a handful of counts. J is TRBJ2-7 and V is TRBV5-4; a possible D gene is TRBD1 (6 bases). V gave up 4 bases and J gave up 4 bases, with 15 bases separating them. The CDR3 is made up of 14 amino acids. CDR1 is SGHNT, CDR2 YYREEE, per germline (reference sequence). The CDR3 nucleotides are TGTGCCAGCAGCAGGGACATAGTAGCGTACGAGCAGTACTTC. Amino acids: CASSRDIVAYEQYF. The complete variable domain, with remaining parts taken from reference TRBV5-4 and TRBJ2-7, reads ETGVTQSPTHLIKTRGQQVTLRCSSQSGHNTVSWYQQALGQGPQFIFQYYREEENGRGNFPPRFSGLQFPNYSSELNVNALELDDSALYLCASSRDIVAYEQYFGPGTRLTVT.

The sample holds a few counts of this clone. This chain joins TRBV21-1 and TRBJ2-7; the table assigns TRBD1, which was not confirmed against the DNA. TRBV21-1 is termed a pseudogene. The CDR3 consists of 14 residues. CDR3 coding DNA: TGTGCCAGCAGCAAGGGCAGGGGGCCGATTGAGCAGTACTTC. Translation: CASSKGRGPIEQYF.

The V call is TRBV7-9, the J call TRBJ1-5, with D possibly matching TRBD1 (5 bases). Trimming cost V 1 base and J 4 bases, with 17 bases left between them. CDR3 size: 17 residues. Germline CDR1 is SEHNR and CDR2 is FQNEAQ (reference sequence). The CDR3: CASSLGLERGLNQPQHF. The CDR3 DNA sequence: TGTGCCAGCAGCTTAGGATTGGAGAGGGGTCTAAATCAGCCCCAGCATTTT.

The chain has TRBV7-8 and TRBJ1-1, with a weak D call TRBD1 (5 bases). V shed 5 bases and J shed 8 bases, with 18 bases lying between them. This CDR3 has 14 amino acids. Germline lookup yields CDR1 SGHVS and CDR2 FQNEAQ. The CDR3 DNA reads TGTGCCAGCAGCCCCACACGACGGGGCTGGGAAGCTTTCTTT. This gives the protein CASSPTRRGWEAFF.

This clone was observed a handful of times. J is TRBJ1-1 and V is TRBV2; tentatively, D is TRBD1 (5 bases). V lost 9 bases and J 1 base, leaving 12 bases between the germline ends. CDR3 size: 13 residues. Per the germline V gene, CDR1 is SNHLY and CDR2 is FYNNEI. CDR3 DNA sequence: TGTGCCAGAAGTAAGACAGAGAACACTGAAGCTTTCTTT. Residues: CARSKTENTEAFF.

The chain has TRBV29-1 and TRBJ1-3; D perhaps matches TRBD1 (5 bases). The CDR3 is made up of 12 amino acids. CDR1 and CDR2 from the germline V gene are SQVTM and ANQGSEA. Trimming stripped 7 bases from V and 4 bases from J, with 11 bases between. DNA for the CDR3: TGCAGCGGTTCAGGGCCCGGAAACACCATATATTTT. Residues: CSGSGPGNTIYF.

Here the CDR3 DNA reads TGTGCCAGCAGCTTTACAGGGGCTGGGGCCAACGTCCTGACTTTC. This gives the protein CASSFTGAGANVLTF. This chain uses TRBV11-2 with TRBJ2-6; 7 bases line up with TRBD1. The CDR3 contains 15 residues. The V segment lost 3 bases and the J segment 2 bases; nucleotides outside the gene matches: 1. Germline V gene sequence: CDR1 SGHAT, CDR2 FQNNGV.

The chain joins TRBV11-3 to TRBJ2-1; D unclear. Germline CDR1 SGHNT, CDR2 YENEEA. V gave up 6 bases and J gave up 1 base, with 4 bases separating them. This CDR3 has 12 residues. CDR3 loop: CASSKSYNEQFF. The CDR3 DNA sequence: TGTGCCAGCAGTAAATCCTACAATGAGCAGTTCTTC.

This clone was picked up a small number of times. The rearrangement joins TRBV18 to TRBJ2-1; 14 bases map to TRBD2. This CDR3 spans 19 amino acids. The germline gives CDR1 KGHSH, CDR2 LQKENI. J was trimmed by 0 bases and V by 4 bases; bases with no gene match: 8. CDR3: CASSRGTSGSGSSYNEQFF. CDR3 nucleotide sequence: TGTGCCAGCTCACGGGGGACTAGCGGGAGTGGGAGCTCCTACAATGAGCAGTTCTTC.

With regard to this clone: Other DNA sequences in the same sample also yield this CDR3. This sequence joins TRBV18 and TRBJ2-6; D call uncertain. Trimming took 3 bases from V and 0 from J, leaving 3 bases between them. The CDR3 loop spans 14 amino acids. Germline lookup yields CDR1 KGHSH and CDR2 LQKENI. For the CDR3, the DNA is TGTGCCAGCTCACCCCCCTCTGGGGCCAACGTCCTGACTTTC. Translation gives CASSPPSGANVLTF.

The V and J genes are TRBV7-2 and TRBJ2-1; no definite D call. Germline assignment: CDR1 SGHTA and CDR2 FQGNSA. V was trimmed by 5 bases and J by 6 bases, leaving 14 bases between them. CDR3 length: 14 residues. CDR3 in DNA: TGTGCCAGCAGCGCCCAGATACGGGTCAATGAGCAGTTCTTC. It translates to CASSAQIRVNEQFF.

This clone was observed a handful of times. The chain joins TRBV20-1 to TRBJ1-2; no firm D call. The CDR3 runs 11 residues. From germline, CDR1 is DFQATT and CDR2 SNEGSKA (reference sequence). V was trimmed by 1 base and J by 5 bases, leaving 5 bases between them. The CDR3 region has the DNA TGCAGTGCTAGAGTCGTGTATGGCTACACCTTC. This gives the protein CSARVVYGYTF.

As concerns this clone: Other nucleotide sequences from this sample produce the same CDR3. V is TRBV5-1 and J is TRBJ2-5; D gene uncertain. This CDR3 is 13 amino acids long. V was pared by 0 bases and J by 1 base, with 4 bases between. In germline, CDR1 is SGHRS, CDR2 YFSETQ. The CDR3 DNA sequence: TGCGCCAGCAGCTTGGTAGGCCAAGAGACCCAGTACTTC. It encodes CASSLVGQETQYF. Using reference TRBV5-1 and TRBJ2-5 for the parts outside the CDR3, the full variable domain is KAGVTQTPRYLIKTRGQQVTLSCSPISGHRSVSWYQQTPGQGLQFLFEYFSETQRNKGNFPGRFSGRQFSNSRSEMNVSTLELGDSALYLCASSLVGQETQYFGPGTRLLVL.

The CDR3: CASEGYTEAFF. CDR3 DNA: TGTGCCAGCGAGGGTTACACTGAAGCTTTCTTT. The chain uses TRBV19 and TRBJ1-1, with D unclear. This CDR3 has 11 amino acids. V was shortened by 9 bases and J by 3 bases, with 8 bases between the two germline ends. In germline, CDR1 is LNHDA, CDR2 SQIVND (reference sequence).

The table lists this clone with a few counts. This CDR3 is CASSAVDGFNYGYTF. The DNA for the CDR3 is TGTGCCAGCAGTGCAGTGGACGGCTTTAACTATGGCTACACCTTC. V usage is TRBV2 and J usage is TRBJ1-2; D call uncertain. This CDR3 region has 15 residues. The germline V gene encodes CDR1 SNHLY and CDR2 FYNNEI. The V gene lost 4 bases and the J gene lost 1 base, with 13 bases spanning the gap.

The chain couples TRBV11-2 to TRBJ1-3; TRBD1 is a possible D gene (5 bases). This CDR3 spans 14 amino acids. V gave up 10 bases and J gave up 4 bases, with 17 bases separating them. Germline V gene data show CDR1 as SGHAT and CDR2 as FQNNGV. CDR3 region: CATTPRQGGNTIYF. The DNA for the CDR3 is TGTGCCACTACCCCGCGGCAGGGCGGAAACACCATATATTTT.

There are a few counts of this clone. This chain connects TRBV18 to TRBJ1-1; weak D call: TRBD1 (6 bases). The ends were cut back, 5 bases at V and 1 base at J, with 8 bases in the middle. In germline, CDR1 is KGHSH, CDR2 LQKENI. This CDR3 comprises 13 residues. The CDR3, as DNA: TGTGCCAGCTCAGGACAGCCGAACACTGAAGCTTTCTTT. It specifies CASSGQPNTEAFF.

A few counts support this clone. The rearrangement uses TRBV27 and TRBJ2-5; D possibly corresponds to TRBD2 (5 bases). The length of the CDR3 is 15 residues. Germline V gene lookup returns CDR1 MNHEY and CDR2 SMNVEV (reference sequence). The ends were cut back, 4 bases at V and 9 bases at J, with 21 bases in the middle. CDR3 nucleotide sequence: TGTGCCAGCAGTTCCCTAGGGAGCGGTCCCGTGGCCCAGTACTTC. As protein: CASSSLGSGPVAQYF.

This clone was picked up a small number of times. The chain joins TRBV28 to TRBJ1-5, with D uncertain. CDR1 and CDR2 (germline): MDHEN, SYDVKM. This CDR3 contains 12 residues. Trimming took 2 bases from V and 6 from J, leaving 5 bases between them. The CDR3 DNA is TGTGCCAGCAGTTTACGGGTTCAGCCCCAGCATTTT. Amino acid sequence: CASSLRVQPQHF.

This clone turned up a few times. The rearrangement joins TRBV28 to TRBJ2-3; D could derive from TRBD1 or TRBD2 (6 bases each). CDR3 length equals 15 residues. Trimming left V 5 bases short and J 5 bases short, with 17 bases between. Germline CDR1 MDHEN, CDR2 SYDVKM. This CDR3 reads CASSGPGARGDTQYF. As DNA, the CDR3 is TGTGCCAGCAGTGGGCCGGGGGCGCGTGGAGATACGCAGTATTTT.

This chain's CDR3 is CAIRGLSRDRGLELFF. DNA of the CDR3: TGTGCCATCAGAGGATTATCCCGGGACAGGGGTTTGGAGCTGTTTTTT. This chain uses TRBV10-3 with TRBJ2-2; TRBD1 matches at 10 bases. CDR3 size: 16 residues. CDR1 is ENHRY and CDR2 is SYGVKD in the germline V gene. V lost 6 bases, J lost 10 bases, and 14 bases stayed unmatched.

This chain connects TRBV5-1 to TRBJ2-7; 7 bases agree with TRBD1. Germline V CDR1 and CDR2: SGHRS, YFSETQ. The V gene end was trimmed by 2 bases and the J gene end by 1 base; junction bases not matched to a gene: 6. The CDR3 consists of 15 residues. Written as DNA, the CDR3 is TGCGCCAGCAGCTTACAGGGGCCGGCTTCCTACGAGCAGTACTTC. Protein: CASSLQGPASYEQYF.

The CDR3 bases are TGCAGCGTTTCGGGACAGGGAAACACCATATATTTT. Protein product: CSVSGQGNTIYF. The chain carries TRBV29-1 and TRBJ1-3, with 7 bases aligning to TRBD1. The germline gives CDR1 SQVTM, CDR2 ANQGSEA. The ends lost 5 bases at V and 4 bases at J; junction bases unmatched: 2. CDR3 length equals 12 residues. Complete variable domain (other parts from reference TRBV29-1 and TRBJ1-3): SAVISQKPSRDICQRGTSLTIQCQVDSQVTMMFWYRQQPGQSLTLIATANQGSEATYESGFVIDKFPISRPNLTFSTLTVSNMSPEDSSIYLCSVSGQGNTIYFGEGSWLTVV.